This T cell receptor beta chain was identified in a study of tumor-infiltrating lymphocytes in primary liver carcinoma. About the research overall: Sample counts of productive TCRbeta reads spanned roughly 3.5 to 7.13 million; these counts were similar across tissue types.

Study-level findings and limits: Tumor-adjacent and tumor-blood pairs shared less of their repertoires than tumor region pairs shared.

The CDR3 consists of 13 residues. V dropped 1 base and J dropped 2 bases, with 6 bases sitting between them. Germline CDR1 reads SGHRS; CDR2 reads YFSETQ. Without any cell sorting, roughly 20-32 mg of bulk tissue yielded co-extracted RNA and DNA. Each tumor had five separate regions sampled. From roughly 470 ng total RNA, TCR beta cDNA was generated with a primer in the constant region. Libraries of TCR beta came from three nested multiplex PCR rounds with slightly modified ARM-PCR. The first two PCR rounds, around 10 cycles each, used TRBV1-TRBV30 forward primers and a C-beta reverse primer. TCRdb re-derived calls from the multiplex PCR reads in MiXCR, one entry per CDR3 protein. The data contain about 32,000 distinct CDR3 sequences, nearly 75% of them singletons. Concerning this clonotype: Its matching antigen is unknown.

This rearrangement joins TRBV5-1 to TRBJ1-2; D gene ambiguous. The sample taken for sequencing was liver tumor tissue from sampling region 4. The subset is: tumor region T4, right-lateral pole. The TCR sequence derives from a man aged 35 to 55 with primary liver carcinoma and hepatitis B virus infection. CDR3 sequence: CASSLKTNYGYTF. Here the CDR3 DNA reads TGCGCCAGCAGCTTGAAAACAAACTATGGCTACACCTTC.